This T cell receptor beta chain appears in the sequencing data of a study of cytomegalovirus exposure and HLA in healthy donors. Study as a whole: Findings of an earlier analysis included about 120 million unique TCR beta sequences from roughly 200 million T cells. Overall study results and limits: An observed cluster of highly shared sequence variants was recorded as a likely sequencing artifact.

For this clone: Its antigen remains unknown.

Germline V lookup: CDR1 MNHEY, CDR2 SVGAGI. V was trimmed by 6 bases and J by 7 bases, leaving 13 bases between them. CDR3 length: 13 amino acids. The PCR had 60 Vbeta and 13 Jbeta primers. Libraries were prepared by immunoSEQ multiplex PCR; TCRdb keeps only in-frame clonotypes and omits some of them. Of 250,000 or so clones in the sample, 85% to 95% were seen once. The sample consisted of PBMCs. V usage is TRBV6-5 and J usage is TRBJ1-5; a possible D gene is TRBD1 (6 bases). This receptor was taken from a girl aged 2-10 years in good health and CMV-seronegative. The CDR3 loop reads CASSPGVGQPQHF. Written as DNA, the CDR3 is TGTGCCAGCAGCCCAGGGGTGGGACAGCCCCAGCATTTT.